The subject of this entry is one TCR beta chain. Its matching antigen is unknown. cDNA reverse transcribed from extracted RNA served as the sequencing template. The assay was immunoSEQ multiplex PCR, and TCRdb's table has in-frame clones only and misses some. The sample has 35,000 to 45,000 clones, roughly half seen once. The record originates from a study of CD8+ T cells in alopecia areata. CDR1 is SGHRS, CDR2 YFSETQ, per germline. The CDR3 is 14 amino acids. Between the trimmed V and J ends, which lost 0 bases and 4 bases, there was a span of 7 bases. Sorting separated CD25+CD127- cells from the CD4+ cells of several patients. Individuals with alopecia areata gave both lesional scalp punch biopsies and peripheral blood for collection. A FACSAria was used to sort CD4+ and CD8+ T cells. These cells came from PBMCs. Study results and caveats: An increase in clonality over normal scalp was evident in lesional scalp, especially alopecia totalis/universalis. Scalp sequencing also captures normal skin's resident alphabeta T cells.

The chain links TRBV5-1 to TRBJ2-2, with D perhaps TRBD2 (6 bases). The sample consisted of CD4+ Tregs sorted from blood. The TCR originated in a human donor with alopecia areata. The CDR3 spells CASSLERVTGELFF. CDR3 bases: TGCGCCAGCAGCTTGGAGCGGGTCACCGGGGAGCTGTTTTTT.